Included here is one T cell receptor (beta chain) sequence, with context. Its specificity is not known. This sample is drawn from a study of blood T cells in healthy people across ages. General study results and limits: Nothing was known about donor CMV status, and this possibly confounded expanded clonotype changes.

Combining a sample-barcoded 5' primer with a J-beta primer mix, a second PCR ran for roughly 7 to 11 cycles. Each CDR3 protein is one row after TCRdb ran MiXCR on the 5' RACE reads. The sample contains 550,000 to 750,000 distinct CDR3 sequences, roughly 20% of which appear only once. V trimming: 6 bases; J trimming: 5 bases; junction bases outside the gene matches: 4. The CDR3 extends over 12 amino acids. Germline-derived CDR1 and CDR2 are DFQATT and SNEGSKA (reference sequence). The source of this sequence is a man aged 65 to 85 in good health. The chain is built from TRBV20-1 and TRBJ2-4, with 7 bases fitting TRBD1. Sample: blood. CDR3 residues: CSARQGQNIQYF. The DNA of the CDR3 is TGCAGTGCGCGACAGGGACAAAACATTCAGTACTTC.